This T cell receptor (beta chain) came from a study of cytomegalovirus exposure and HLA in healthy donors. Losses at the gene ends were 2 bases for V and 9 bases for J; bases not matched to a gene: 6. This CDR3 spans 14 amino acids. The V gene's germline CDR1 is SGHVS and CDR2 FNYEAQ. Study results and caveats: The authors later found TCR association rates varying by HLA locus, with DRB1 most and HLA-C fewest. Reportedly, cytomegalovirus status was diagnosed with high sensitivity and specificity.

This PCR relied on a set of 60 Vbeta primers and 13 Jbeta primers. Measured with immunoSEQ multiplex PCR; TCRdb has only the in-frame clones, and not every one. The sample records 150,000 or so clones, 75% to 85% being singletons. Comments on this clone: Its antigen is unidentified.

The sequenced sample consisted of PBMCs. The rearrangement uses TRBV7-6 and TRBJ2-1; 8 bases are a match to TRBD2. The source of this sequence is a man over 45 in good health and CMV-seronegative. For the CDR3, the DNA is TGTGCCAGCAGCTTATCGGGACTAGTGGTTGAGCAGTTCTTC. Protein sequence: CASSLSGLVVEQFF.